These T cell receptor beta chains were read from a single sample in a study of shared clonotypes between healthy human individuals. Generated by immunoSEQ multiplex PCR, the TCRdb table keeps only in-frame clones and is missing some. The sample consists of about 1,500,000 clones, roughly 97% of them appearing once. The sample taken for sequencing was naive CD4+ T cells sorted from blood. The source of these receptors is a man under 40 in good health. Both conserved end residues are part of each CDR3. D genes are given only for firm matches. Some rows have no size entry. The others give once, few or many, or a class for an expanded clone.

v_gene	j_gene	abundance	d_gene	CDR3aa	CDR3nt
TRBV7-2	TRBJ1-1	NA	NA	CASSLRRSADRMNTEAFF	TGTGCCAGCAGCTTACGTAGAAGTGCAGATCGTATGAACACTGAAGCTTTCTTT
TRBV5-4	TRBJ2-5	NA	TRBD2	CASSFSGRTQETQYF	TGTGCCAGCAGCTTTAGCGGGAGGACCCAAGAGACCCAGTACTTC
TRBV2	TRBJ1-3	NA	TRBD1	CASNRQGYSGNTIYF	TGTGCCAGCAACCGACAGGGCTACTCTGGAAACACCATATATTTT
TRBV9	TRBJ2-3	NA	NA	CASSEGRRDTDTQYF	TGTGCCAGCAGCGAGGGACGGCGGGACACAGATACGCAGTATTTT
TRBV25-1	TRBJ2-7	NA	NA	CASSEVASFPYF	TGTGCCAGCAGTGAAGTCGCGTCCTTCCCGTACTTC
TRBV7-2	TRBJ2-7	few	TRBD2	CASSLEAGGPYEQYF	TGTGCCAGCAGCTTAGAGGCGGGAGGGCCGTACGAGCAGTACTTC
TRBV11-2	TRBJ1-6	once	NA	CASSLAYRDVLLHF	TGTGCCAGCAGCTTAGCCTACCGGGACGTATTACTCCACTTT
TRBV7-2	TRBJ1-5	NA	NA	CASSQESNQPQHF	TGTGCCAGCAGCCAGGAATCCAATCAGCCCCAGCATTTT
TRBV6-5	TRBJ2-5	NA	TRBD2	CASSRLAGQETQYF	TGTGCCAGCAGCCGACTAGCGGGCCAAGAGACCCAGTACTTC
TRBV27	TRBJ1-5	NA	TRBD1	CASSLNSGTANQPQHF	TGTGCCAGCAGTCTGAACTCCGGGACAGCTAATCAGCCCCAGCATTTT
TRBV28	TRBJ1-2	NA	NA	CASSLSRAQESYTF	TGTGCCAGCAGTTTATCCCGGGCCCAGGAAAGCTACACCTTC
TRBV11-3	TRBJ1-3	NA	NA	CASSLLASVLNSGNTIYF	TGTGCCAGCAGCTTATTGGCCTCGGTACTCAACTCTGGAAACACCATATATTTT
TRBV18	TRBJ2-1	NA	NA	CASSPPGSNEQFF	TGTGCCAGCTCACCACCGGGGAGCAATGAGCAGTTCTTC
TRBV5-6	TRBJ1-5	NA	NA	CASSLADLNQPQHF	TGTGCCAGCAGCTTGGCGGACCTAAATCAGCCCCAGCATTTT
TRBV6-5	TRBJ1-2	NA	NA	CASSYGDGGYGYTF	TGTGCCAGCAGTTATGGGGACGGTGGCTATGGCTACACCTTC
TRBV28	TRBJ2-2	NA	NA	CASKSGPDTGELFF	TGTGCCAGCAAAAGTGGGCCGGACACCGGGGAGCTGTTTTTT
TRBV9	TRBJ2-2	NA	NA	CASSVKGELFF	TGTGCCAGCAGCGTAAAGGGGGAGCTGTTTTTT
TRBV6-1	TRBJ2-5	NA	NA	CASSQRGAETQYF	TGTGCCAGCAGCCAGAGGGGGGCGGAGACCCAGTACTTC
TRBV5-5	TRBJ2-3	NA	TRBD2	CASSLTGTSITDTQYF	TGTGCCAGCAGCCTTACAGGGACTAGCATCACAGATACGCAGTATTTT
TRBV2	TRBJ2-5	NA	NA	CASSQNTLGETQYF	TGTGCCAGCAGTCAAAACACCTTAGGGGAGACCCAGTACTTC
TRBV9	TRBJ2-3	NA	NA	CASSVGRSDTDTQYF	TGTGCCAGCAGCGTAGGTCGGAGCGACACAGATACGCAGTATTTT
TRBV29-1	TRBJ1-4	NA	NA	CSVEDQRFPNEKLFF	TGCAGCGTTGAAGATCAACGGTTCCCAAATGAAAAACTGTTTTTT
TRBV5-1	TRBJ2-7	NA	NA	CASSLGGLQAYEQYF	TGCGCCAGCAGCTTGGGAGGACTCCAGGCCTACGAGCAGTACTTC
TRBV4-3	TRBJ2-2	once	NA	CASSQEPRVVPGELFF	TGCGCCAGCAGCCAAGAGCCCAGGGTGGTCCCCGGGGAGCTGTTTTTT
TRBV18	TRBJ2-7	NA	NA	CASSPTGEQYF	TGTGCCAGCTCACCAACGGGCGAGCAGTACTTC
TRBV10-3	TRBJ2-7	once	TRBD2	CAISELAGGPSTWEQYF	TGTGCCATCAGTGAGTTGGCGGGAGGGCCCTCGACGTGGGAGCAGTACTTC
TRBV11-2	TRBJ2-1	NA	NA	CASSLAAAYNEQFF	TGTGCCAGCAGCTTAGCGGCAGCTTACAATGAGCAGTTCTTC
TRBV4-3	TRBJ2-5	NA	NA	CASSQERVRKTQYF	TGCGCCAGCAGCCAAGAAAGGGTTCGGAAGACCCAGTACTTC
TRBV7-2	TRBJ2-4	once	NA	CASSPQVWVENIQYF	TGTGCCAGCAGCCCACAGGTTTGGGTTGAAAACATTCAGTACTTC
TRBV28	TRBJ2-1	NA	NA	CASSFPKGAFYNEQFF	TGTGCCAGCAGTTTCCCCAAAGGGGCCTTCTACAATGAGCAGTTCTTC
TRBV5-1	TRBJ2-7	once	NA	CASSSDANEQYF	TGCGCCAGCAGCTCTGACGCTAACGAGCAGTACTTC
TRBV18	TRBJ2-3	NA	TRBD1	CASSRTGGLYTDTQYF	TGTGCCAGCTCACGGACAGGGGGGTTGTACACAGATACGCAGTATTTT
TRBV27	TRBJ2-2	NA	TRBD1	CASSPRTGLGTGELFF	TGTGCCAGCAGTCCACGGACAGGGTTAGGCACCGGGGAGCTGTTTTTT
TRBV5-4	TRBJ2-3	NA	NA	CASSLSEYTDTQYF	TGTGCCAGCAGCTTGTCCGAGTACACAGATACGCAGTATTTT
TRBV29-1	TRBJ2-2	NA	NA	CSVWGNTGELFF	TGCAGCGTTTGGGGGAACACCGGGGAGCTGTTTTTT
TRBV5-1	TRBJ2-3	NA	NA	CASSLHESTDTQYF	TGCGCCAGCAGCTTGCACGAGAGCACAGATACGCAGTATTTT
TRBV11-2	TRBJ2-3	NA	TRBD1	CASSPGTAWDTQYF	TGTGCCAGCAGCCCGGGGACAGCCTGGGATACGCAGTATTTT
TRBV30	TRBJ1-1	NA	NA	CAWSPRGNTEAFF	TGTGCCTGGAGTCCTCGGGGGAACACTGAAGCTTTCTTT
TRBV19	TRBJ1-5	few	NA	CASSTGTISNQPQHF	TGTGCCAGTAGTACGGGGACCATCAGCAATCAGCCCCAGCATTTT
TRBV5-1	TRBJ2-2	NA	TRBD1	CASSERDRLRGELFF	TGCGCCAGCAGCGAAAGGGACAGACTTCGGGGGGAGCTGTTTTTT
TRBV18	TRBJ2-3	once	NA	CASSPQFTDTQYF	TGTGCCAGCTCACCCCAGTTCACAGATACGCAGTATTTT
TRBV19	TRBJ1-5	NA	TRBD1	CASSIRARGQGPQHF	TGTGCCAGTAGTATCCGCGCTCGGGGACAGGGGCCCCAGCATTTT
TRBV28	TRBJ2-7	NA	TRBD2	CASSPLAGAYEQYF	TGTGCCAGCAGTCCCCTGGCGGGAGCCTACGAGCAGTACTTC
TRBV7-9	TRBJ1-2	once	TRBD1	CASSPQGQGRAGYTF	TGTGCCAGCAGCCCCCAGGGACAGGGGCGGGCTGGCTACACCTTC
TRBV7-2	TRBJ2-5	NA	TRBD2	CASSLVLMLAGDAETQYF	TGTGCCAGCAGCTTAGTATTAATGCTAGCGGGAGATGCAGAGACCCAGTACTTC
TRBV5-1	TRBJ2-2	NA	NA	CASSSGQNTGELFF	TGCGCCAGCAGCTCCGGACAAAACACCGGGGAGCTGTTTTTT
TRBV25-1	TRBJ2-7	NA	NA	CASSGTGTLYEQYF	TGTGCCAGCAGTGGGACCGGGACTCTCTACGAGCAGTACTTC
TRBV7-2	TRBJ1-4	NA	NA	CASSLTGEGEKLFF	TGTGCCAGCAGCCTGACGGGGGAGGGGGAAAAACTGTTTTTT
TRBV7-5	TRBJ1-4	NA	NA	CVRRNNRGRSEKLFF	TGTGTCAGAAGAAACAACAGGGGGCGCAGTGAAAAACTGTTTTTT
TRBV6-1	TRBJ1-1	NA	TRBD1	CASSWAGGTEAFF	TGTGCCAGCAGTTGGGCAGGGGGCACTGAAGCTTTCTTT
TRBV10-3	TRBJ2-6	NA	NA	CAISDLTLGANVLTF	TGTGCCATCAGTGACCTCACTCTCGGGGCCAACGTCCTGACTTTC
TRBV7-2	TRBJ2-3	NA	NA	CASSAIFGTQYF	TGTGCCAGCAGCGCCATTTTCGGTACGCAGTATTTT
TRBV5-6	TRBJ2-3	NA	TRBD2	CASSHLAGGPSTDTQYF	TGTGCCAGCAGCCACCTAGCGGGAGGGCCCTCCACAGATACGCAGTATTTT
TRBV5-4	TRBJ2-3	NA	TRBD1	CASSSVPGQGLATDTQYF	TGTGCCAGCAGCTCGGTCCCGGGACAGGGGCTGGCCACAGATACGCAGTATTTT
TRBV29-1	TRBJ1-2	NA	TRBD1	CSVEDRRQGVPYGYTF	TGCAGCGTTGAAGATAGGCGGCAGGGGGTGCCTTATGGCTACACCTTC